The T cell receptor beta chain under discussion was sequenced for a study of blood T cell repertoires in COVID-19. The assay was immunoSEQ multiplex PCR, and TCRdb's table has in-frame clones only and misses some. The data contain roughly 250,000 clones, about 87% of them singletons. Donors in Cohort 3 counted as recovered after two negative PCRs, clearance, or symptom resolution. Trimming removed 8 bases at V and 5 bases at J, with 13 bases between. This CDR3 is built from 13 residues. This TCR was sampled from a woman between 45 and 60 years old who had recovered from COVID-19. This sequence joins TRBV12-3 or TRBV12-4 and TRBJ2-1; TRBD2 is a possible D gene (6 bases). The sample was PBMCs or T cells enriched from blood (not recorded which). CDR3 sequence: CASAGSVNNEQFF. Here the CDR3 DNA reads TGTGCCAGCGCCGGGAGCGTCAACAATGAGCAGTTCTTC.